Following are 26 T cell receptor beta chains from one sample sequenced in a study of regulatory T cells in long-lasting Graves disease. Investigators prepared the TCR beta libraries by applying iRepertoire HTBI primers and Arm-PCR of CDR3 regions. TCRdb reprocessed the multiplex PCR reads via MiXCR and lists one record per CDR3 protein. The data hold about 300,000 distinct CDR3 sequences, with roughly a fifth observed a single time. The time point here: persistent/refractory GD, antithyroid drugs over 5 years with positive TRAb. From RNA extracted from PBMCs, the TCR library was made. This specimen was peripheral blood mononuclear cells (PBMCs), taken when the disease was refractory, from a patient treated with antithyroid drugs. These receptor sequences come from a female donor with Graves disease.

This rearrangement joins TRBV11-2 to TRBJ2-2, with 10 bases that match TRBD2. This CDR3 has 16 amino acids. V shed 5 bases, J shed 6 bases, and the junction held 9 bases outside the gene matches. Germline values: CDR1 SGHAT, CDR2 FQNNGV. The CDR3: CASSRGLAGVSGELFF. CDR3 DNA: TGTGCCAGCAGCCGAGGGCTAGCGGGAGTTTCCGGGGAGCTGTTTTTT.

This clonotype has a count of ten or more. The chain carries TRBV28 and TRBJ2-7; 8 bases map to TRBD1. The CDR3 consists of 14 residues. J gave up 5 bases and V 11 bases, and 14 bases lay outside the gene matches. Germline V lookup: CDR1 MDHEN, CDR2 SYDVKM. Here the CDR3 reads CAGETTGVLNEQYF. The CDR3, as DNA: TGTGCCGGAGAGACGACAGGGGTTCTCAACGAGCAGTACTTC.

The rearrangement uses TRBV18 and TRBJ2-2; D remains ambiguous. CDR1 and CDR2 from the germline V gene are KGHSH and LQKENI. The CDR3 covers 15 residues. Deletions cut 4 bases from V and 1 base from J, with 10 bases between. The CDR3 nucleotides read TGTGCCAGCTCACTGCAGAATATGAACACCGGGGAGCTGTTTTTT. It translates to CASSLQNMNTGELFF.

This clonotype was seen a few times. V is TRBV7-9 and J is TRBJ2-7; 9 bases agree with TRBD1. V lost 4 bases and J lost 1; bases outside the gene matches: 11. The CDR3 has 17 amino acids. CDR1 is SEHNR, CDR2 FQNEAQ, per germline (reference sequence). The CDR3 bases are TGTGCCAGCAGCTCTGACAGGGGGGACTATTCATCCTACGAGCAGTACTTC. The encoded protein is CASSSDRGDYSSYEQYF.

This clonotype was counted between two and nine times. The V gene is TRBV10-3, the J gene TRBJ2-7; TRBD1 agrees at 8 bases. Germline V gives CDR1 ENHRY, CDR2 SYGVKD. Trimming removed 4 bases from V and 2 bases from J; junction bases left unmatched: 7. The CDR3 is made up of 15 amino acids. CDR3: CAISVSQGAPYEQYF. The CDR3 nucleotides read TGTGCCATCAGTGTGTCGCAGGGGGCCCCCTACGAGCAGTACTTC.

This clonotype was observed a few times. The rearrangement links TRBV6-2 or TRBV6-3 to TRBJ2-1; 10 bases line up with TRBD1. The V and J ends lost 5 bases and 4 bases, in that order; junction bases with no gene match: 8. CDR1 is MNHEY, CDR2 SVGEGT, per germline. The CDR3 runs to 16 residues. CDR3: CASSDPDRGRYNEQFF. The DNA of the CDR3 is TGTGCCAGCAGTGACCCGGACAGGGGGAGATACAATGAGCAGTTCTTC.

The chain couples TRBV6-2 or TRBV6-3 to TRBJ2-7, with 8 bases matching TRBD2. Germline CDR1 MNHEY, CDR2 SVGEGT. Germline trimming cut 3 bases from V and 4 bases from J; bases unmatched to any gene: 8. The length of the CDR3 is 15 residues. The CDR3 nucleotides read TGTGCCAGCAGTTATCCTCCGGGGGGGAGGTACGAGCAGTACTTC. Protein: CASSYPPGGRYEQYF.

This chain's CDR3 is CASSPYQLYGYTF. In DNA, the CDR3 is TGTGCCAGCAGTCCATACCAGCTATATGGCTACACCTTC. The rearrangement uses TRBV6-2 or TRBV6-3 and TRBJ1-2; D unclear. The ends were cut back, 5 bases at V and 5 bases at J, with 12 bases in the middle. Germline V gene lookup returns CDR1 MNHEY and CDR2 SVGEGT. The CDR3 is 13 residues long.

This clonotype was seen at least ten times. For the CDR3, the DNA is TGTGCCAGCAGCCCCATCCCTGGCGGGGAGCTGTTTTTT. Translated: CASSPIPGGELFF. The rearrangement links TRBV3-1 to TRBJ2-2; D not resolved. The CDR3 has 13 amino acids. The germline CDR1 and CDR2 sequences are LGHDT and YNNKEL (reference sequence). V was pared by 4 bases and J by 7 bases, with 10 bases between. The full variable domain, its missing parts supplied by reference TRBV3-1 and TRBJ2-2, is DTAVSQTPKYLVTQMGNDKSIKCEQNLGHDTMYWYKQDSKKFLKIMFSYNNKELIINETVPNRFSPKSPDKAHLNLHINSLELGDSAVYFCASSPIPGGELFFGEGSRLTVL.

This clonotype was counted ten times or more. CDR3 sequence: CASTNDLDRPKDGYTF. In DNA form, the CDR3 reads TGTGCCAGCACGAACGATTTAGACAGGCCAAAGGATGGCTACACCTTC. The chain combines TRBV27 with TRBJ1-2; perhaps TRBD1 as D (6 bases). From germline, CDR1 is MNHEY and CDR2 SMNVEV (reference sequence). V lost 7 bases to trimming and J lost 6 bases, with 24 bases between them. This CDR3 has 16 residues.

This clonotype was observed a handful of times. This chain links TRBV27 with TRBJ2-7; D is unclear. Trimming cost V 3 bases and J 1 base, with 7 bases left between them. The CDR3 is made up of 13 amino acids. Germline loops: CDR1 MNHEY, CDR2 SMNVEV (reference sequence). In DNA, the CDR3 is TGTGCCAGCAGTTTCCAGGCTTCCTACGAGCAGTACTTC. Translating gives CASSFQASYEQYF.

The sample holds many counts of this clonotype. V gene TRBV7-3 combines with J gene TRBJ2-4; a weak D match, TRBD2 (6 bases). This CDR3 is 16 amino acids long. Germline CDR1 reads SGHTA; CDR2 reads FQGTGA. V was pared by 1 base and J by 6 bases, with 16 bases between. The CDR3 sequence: CASSLRLRGWRNIQYF. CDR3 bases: TGTGCCAGCAGCTTAAGGCTTCGGGGGTGGAGAAACATTCAGTACTTC.

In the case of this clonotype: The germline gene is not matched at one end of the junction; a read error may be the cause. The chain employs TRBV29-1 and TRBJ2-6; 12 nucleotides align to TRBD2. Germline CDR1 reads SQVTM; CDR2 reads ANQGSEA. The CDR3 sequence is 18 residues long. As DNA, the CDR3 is TGCAGCGCTGAAGAAGGACTAGCGGGGATATCTGGGGCCAACGTCCTGGCTTTC. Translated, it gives CSAEEGLAGISGANVLAF.

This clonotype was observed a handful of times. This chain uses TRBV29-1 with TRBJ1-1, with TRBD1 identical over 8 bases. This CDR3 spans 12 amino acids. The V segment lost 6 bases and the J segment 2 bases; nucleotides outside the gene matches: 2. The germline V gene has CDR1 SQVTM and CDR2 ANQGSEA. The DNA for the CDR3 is TGCAGCGTCGGGACAGGAAACACTGAAGCTTTCTTT. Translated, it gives CSVGTGNTEAFF. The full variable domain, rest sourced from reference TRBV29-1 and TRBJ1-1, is SAVISQKPSRDICQRGTSLTIQCQVDSQVTMMFWYRQQPGQSLTLIATANQGSEATYESGFVIDKFPISRPNLTFSTLTVSNMSPEDSSIYLCSVGTGNTEAFFGQGTRLTVV.

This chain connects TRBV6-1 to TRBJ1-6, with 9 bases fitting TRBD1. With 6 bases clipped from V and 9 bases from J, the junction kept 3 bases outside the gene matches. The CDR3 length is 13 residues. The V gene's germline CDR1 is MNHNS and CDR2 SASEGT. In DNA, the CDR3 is TGTGCCAGCAGGGGACAGGGAGGTTCACCCCTCCACTTT. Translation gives CASRGQGGSPLHF.

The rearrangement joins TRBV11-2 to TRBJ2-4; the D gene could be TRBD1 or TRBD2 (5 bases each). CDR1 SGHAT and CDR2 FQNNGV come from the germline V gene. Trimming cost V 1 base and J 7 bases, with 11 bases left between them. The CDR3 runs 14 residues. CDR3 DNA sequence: TGTGCCAGCAGCTTAGGGGGGAGTACGAACATTCAGTACTTC. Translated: CASSLGGSTNIQYF. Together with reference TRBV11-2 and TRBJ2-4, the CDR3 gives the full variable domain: EAGVAQSPRYKIIEKRQSVAFWCNPISGHATLYWYQQILGQGPKLLIQFQNNGVVDDSQLPKDRFSAERLKGVDSTLKIQPAKLEDSAVYLCASSLGGSTNIQYFGAGTRLSVL.

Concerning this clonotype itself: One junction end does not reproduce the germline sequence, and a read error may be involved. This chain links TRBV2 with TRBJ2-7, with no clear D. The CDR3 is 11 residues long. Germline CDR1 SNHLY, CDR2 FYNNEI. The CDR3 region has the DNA TGTGCCAGCAGTGCGGAATACGGGCAGTACTTC. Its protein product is CASSAEYGQYF.

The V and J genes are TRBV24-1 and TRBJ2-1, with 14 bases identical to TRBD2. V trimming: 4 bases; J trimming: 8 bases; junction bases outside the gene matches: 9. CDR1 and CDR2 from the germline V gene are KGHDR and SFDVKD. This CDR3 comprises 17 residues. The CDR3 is CATSDRTSGRFLDEQFF. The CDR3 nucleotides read TGTGCCACCAGTGACCGGACTAGCGGGAGGTTCTTGGATGAGCAGTTCTTC.

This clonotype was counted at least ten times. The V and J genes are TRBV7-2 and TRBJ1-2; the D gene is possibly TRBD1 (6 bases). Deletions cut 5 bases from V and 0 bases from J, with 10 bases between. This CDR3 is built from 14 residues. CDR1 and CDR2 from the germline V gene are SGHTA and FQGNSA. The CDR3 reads CASSGTSSNYGYTF. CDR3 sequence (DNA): TGTGCCAGCAGCGGGACAAGCTCTAACTATGGCTACACCTTC.

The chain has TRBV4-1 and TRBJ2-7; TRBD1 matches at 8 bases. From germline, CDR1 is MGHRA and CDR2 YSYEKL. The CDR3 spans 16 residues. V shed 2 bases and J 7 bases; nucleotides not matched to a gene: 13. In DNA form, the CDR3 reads TGCGCCAGCAGCCAACCGGACAGGGACCCTTCGCGGGAGCAGTACTTC. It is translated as CASSQPDRDPSREQYF.

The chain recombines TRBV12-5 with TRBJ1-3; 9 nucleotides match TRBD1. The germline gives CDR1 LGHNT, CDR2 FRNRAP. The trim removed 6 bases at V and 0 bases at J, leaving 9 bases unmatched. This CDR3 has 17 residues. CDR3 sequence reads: CASGLPGQGYSGNTIYF. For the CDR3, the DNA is TGTGCTAGTGGCCTGCCGGGACAGGGTTACTCTGGAAACACCATATATTTT.

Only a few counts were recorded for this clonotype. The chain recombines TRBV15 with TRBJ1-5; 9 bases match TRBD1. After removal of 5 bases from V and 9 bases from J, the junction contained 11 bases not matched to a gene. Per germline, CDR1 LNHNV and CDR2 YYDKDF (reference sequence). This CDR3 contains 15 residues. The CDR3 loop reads CATSRTGEGTWPQHF. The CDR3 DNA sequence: TGTGCCACCAGCCGGACAGGGGAAGGGACTTGGCCCCAGCATTTT.

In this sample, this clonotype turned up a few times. CDR3 protein: CATSRDGGAGETQYF. As DNA, the CDR3 is TGTGCCACCAGCAGAGATGGCGGCGCCGGAGAGACCCAGTACTTC. The chain employs TRBV15 and TRBJ2-5, with unresolved D. The CDR3 is 15 amino acids. Germline V gives CDR1 LNHNV, CDR2 YYDKDF (reference sequence). The ends were cut back, 0 bases at V and 4 bases at J, with 12 bases in the middle.

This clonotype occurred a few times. CDR3 region: CSARPGLVGETQYF. CDR3 bases: TGCAGTGCTAGACCGGGACTAGTTGGAGAGACCCAGTACTTC. V gene TRBV20-1 combines with J gene TRBJ2-5; 8 positions match TRBD2. J was trimmed by 4 bases and V by 2 bases; bases with no gene match: 6. The CDR3 runs to 14 residues. Germline loops: CDR1 DFQATT, CDR2 SNEGSKA (reference sequence).

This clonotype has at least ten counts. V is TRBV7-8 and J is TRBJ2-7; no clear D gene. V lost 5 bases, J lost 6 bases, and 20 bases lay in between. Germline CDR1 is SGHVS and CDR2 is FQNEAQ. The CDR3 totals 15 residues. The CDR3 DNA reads TGTGCCAGCAGCCCCCCCGGCCTATTGCGACGCGAGCAGTACTTC. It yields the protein CASSPPGLLRREQYF.

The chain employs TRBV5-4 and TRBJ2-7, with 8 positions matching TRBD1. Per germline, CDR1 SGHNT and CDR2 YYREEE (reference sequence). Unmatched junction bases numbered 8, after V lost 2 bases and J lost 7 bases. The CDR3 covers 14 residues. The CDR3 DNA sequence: TGTGCCAGCAGCTTCAGGCAGGGGGCGTTTGAGCAGTACTTC. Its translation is CASSFRQGAFEQYF.